The sample holds a few counts of the clone carrying this T cell receptor beta chain. Its specificity is unknown. A junction end diverges from the germline sequence, so it may reflect a read error. This record comes from a study of identical twins. Study-wide results and limits: Twin-shared out-of-frame alpha sequences were enriched for low generation probability. In cord blood, abundant beta clonotypes had fewer insertions; memory showed no trend.

MiXCR, run by TCRdb on the 5' RACE reads, gives a single entry per CDR3 protein. The sample comprises 200,000 to 250,000 distinct CDR3 sequences, around an eighth of which are singletons, and around 9.5% rests with the top ten. The CDR3 spans 14 residues. Germline assignment: CDR1 SQVTM and CDR2 ANQGSEA. The sequence was obtained from a woman between 18 and 29 years old in good health. The rearrangement links TRBV29-1 to TRBJ2-3, with no clear D. The sample was memory (CD45RO+) T cells sorted from blood. The CDR3 DNA follows: TGCAGCGCTGAAAGGGTAGCCCCGAAAGATACGCAGTATTTT. This translates into CSAERVAPKDTQYF.